This TCR beta chain originates from a study of cytomegalovirus exposure and HLA in healthy donors. Whole-study findings and limits: In an earlier analysis, in some 540 donors, most V segments appeared productive either ~87% or ~30% of the time. In terms of immune exposure information, only CMV serostatus was available.

Amplification used 60 Vbeta primers and 13 Jbeta primers. Profiled with immunoSEQ multiplex PCR; TCRdb holds only in-frame clones, not every one. The data show 210,000 or so clones, about 80% seen once. As concerns this clone: Its cognate antigen is unknown.

The sample was PBMCs. This sequence was found in a woman aged 40-49 years in good health and CMV-seronegative.

CDR3 in amino acids: CASSESLLGEERSYNEQFF. The CDR3 region has the DNA TGCGCCAGCAGTGAGTCATTGTTAGGGGAGGAGAGGTCCTACAATGAGCAGTTCTTC. V usage is TRBV10-1 and J usage is TRBJ2-1, with a possible D match to TRBD2 (6 bases). Trimming stripped 0 bases from V and 1 base from J, with 19 bases between. Germline V lookup: CDR1 WNHNN, CDR2 SYGVQD (reference sequence). This CDR3 has 19 residues.